This T cell receptor beta chain was captured in a study of blood T cell repertoires in COVID-19. Measured with immunoSEQ multiplex PCR; TCRdb has only the in-frame clones, and not every one. The repertoire consists of approximately 89,000 clones, with under 90% occurring once and the leading ten covering approximately 14%. The sample holds one count of this clone. Per the germline V gene, CDR1 is SNHLY and CDR2 is FYNNEI. The CDR3 has 15 residues. J gave up 4 bases and V 6 bases, and 4 bases lay outside the gene matches. This chain links TRBV2 with TRBJ2-2, with 11 positions matching TRBD1. The sequence was collected from a woman in her 70s with acute or convalescent COVID-19. The sequencing input was peripheral blood. CDR3 DNA: TGTGCCAGCAGAGGGGACAGGGGGTTCACCGGGGAGCTGTTTTTT. This translates into CASRGDRGFTGELFF. The full variable domain, with the rest looked up from reference TRBV2 and TRBJ2-2, is EPEVTQTPSHQVTQMGQEVILRCVPISNHLYFYWYRQILGQKVEFLVSFYNNEISEKSEIFDDQFSVERPDGSNFTLKIRSTKLEDSAMYFCASRGDRGFTGELFFGEGSRLTVL.